This T cell receptor beta chain derives from a study of blood T cells in healthy people across ages (dated by TCRdb to the mid-2010s). Looking at the study overall: Template switching captured roughly one uniquely barcoded TCR beta cDNA molecule per two T cells in model experiments. Donors of different ages were randomly distributed across sequencing lanes to avoid experimental bias. The study analyzed two additional independent replicas of 1 million unique cDNA reads from the same blood draw for two donors, one aged 18 to 30 and one aged 80 or older. The donors were divided into four age groups: young (average around 16 years), middle-aged (about 40), aged (under 70) and long-lived (around 80). Age-related changes in TCR beta repertoire diversity were measured in the study by deep sequencing normalized with unique cDNA molecular identifiers. What the work shows at the level of the full study, not this receptor alone: Because donor CMV infection status was unknown, age-related changes in expanded clonotypes were potentially confounded. Estimates of total diversity from one million sequenced T cells were regarded as lower bounds and underestimates. As age increased, observed TCR beta diversity per million T cells dropped in a roughly linear way, and a significant reduction was already evident by age 40. Compared with the aged group, the long-lived group had more naive CD4+ T cells, fewer expanded clones and increased TCR diversity, suggesting age selection. Conclusive comparison of naive and antigen-experienced compartments was prevented by the profiling of bulk unsorted PBMCs. Observed TCR beta diversity correlated strongly with the percentage of naive T cells measured by flow cytometry.

Systemically healthy Caucasian individuals from Russia, some 38 in total and aged about 6 to 95 years, were included as donors. Each donor gave ten milliliters of peripheral blood, collected into EDTA-treated Vacutainer tubes. PBMCs were isolated by Ficoll-Paque density-gradient centrifugation, with at least 7 million obtained per sample. Trizol reagent was used to extract total RNA from PBMCs, with at least 6 micrograms per sample. Naive CD45RAhigh/CD27high T cell percentages were measured by flow cytometry on a PBMC aliquot from every donor. Libraries were made using 5' RACE. TCRdb names Illumina HiSeq 2500 as the instrument used. A second about 6 to 11 cycle PCR used a sample-barcoded 5' primer and a J-beta primer mix. A unique molecular identifier was introduced onto each TCR beta cDNA molecule by a template-switch 5' adaptor carrying 12 random nucleotides. At least 2.5 million CDR3-containing paired-end reads were obtained from each sample. All of the RNA was converted into first-strand cDNA using the Mint cDNA synthesis kit, with a TRBC-specific oligonucleotide serving as the primer. After uracil-DNA glycosylase treatment, a first 18-cycle PCR used universal primers M1SS and BC2_uni_R on all cDNA. In the original analysis: Normalization of each sample was performed by random selection of 1 million high-quality reads, each carrying a distinct molecular identifier. Instead of being binned into consensus sequences, reads that shared molecular identifiers were thrown out. MiTCR, set to a Q25 quality threshold and the strictest error-elimination algorithm, was used for CDR3 identification, clonotype clustering and error correction. Lower-bound total TCR beta diversity was estimated with a nonparametric unseen species model using Euler transformation. TCRdb reworked the public reads: Q25 trimming with fastp, MiXCR clone assembly, productive beta chains retained. Rows with a matching CDR3 protein are joined into one entry that keeps the most common DNA and genes. TCRdb assigned the V and J calls; the authors' analysis was not used. Across this sample there are 1.5 million to 2 million distinct CDR3 sequences, with around 36% seen only once. In total, the top ten clones hold 11% of the sample.

The CDR3 sequence holds 14 residues, the cysteine and phenylalanine included. The sequence is cut down to CDR3 DNA, 42 bases in frame from base 1. Reading the germline V gene (reference sequence) gives CDR1 MNHEY and CDR2 SMNVEV. Relative to germline, V is 5 bases shorter and J is 4 bases shorter, with 15 bases between their ends. This clonotype turned up a few times. The clone's antigen remains unknown. No quality values exist for individual bases; no much larger clone is one base distant. This TCR derives from a woman aged 25 to 45 in good health. The chain links TRBV27 with TRBJ2-7; D gene: possibly TRBD1, on 6 matching bases. Sequences were obtained from blood. The CDR3 here reads CASSPQGPPYEQYF. The sequenced DNA is TGTGCCAGCAGTCCACAGGGTCCCCCTTACGAGCAGTACTTC.